This entry describes one TCR beta chain. No antigen is known for it. The sample is drawn from a study of T cell responses to AZD1222 COVID-19 vaccine. Whole-study findings and limits: Most donors were white British, females outnumbered males, and clonal diversity was possibly underestimated.

Some clones are missing from TCRdb's copy, which holds only in-frame ones; the method was immunoSEQ multiplex PCR. The sample records approximately 74,000 clones, nearly 85% being singletons. Trimming shortened V by 7 bases and J by 0 bases, and 10 bases separated the two germline ends. The germline V gene has CDR1 LNHDA and CDR2 SQIVND (reference sequence). This CDR3 comprises 14 residues. The receptor was derived from an adult in good health. Sequences were derived from peripheral blood, sampled on day 0 of AZD1222 vaccination. This sequence joins TRBV19 and TRBJ2-1; D ambiguous. The CDR3 sequence is CASTSPSSYNEQFF. CDR3 coding DNA: TGTGCCAGTACCTCTCCGAGCTCCTACAATGAGCAGTTCTTC.